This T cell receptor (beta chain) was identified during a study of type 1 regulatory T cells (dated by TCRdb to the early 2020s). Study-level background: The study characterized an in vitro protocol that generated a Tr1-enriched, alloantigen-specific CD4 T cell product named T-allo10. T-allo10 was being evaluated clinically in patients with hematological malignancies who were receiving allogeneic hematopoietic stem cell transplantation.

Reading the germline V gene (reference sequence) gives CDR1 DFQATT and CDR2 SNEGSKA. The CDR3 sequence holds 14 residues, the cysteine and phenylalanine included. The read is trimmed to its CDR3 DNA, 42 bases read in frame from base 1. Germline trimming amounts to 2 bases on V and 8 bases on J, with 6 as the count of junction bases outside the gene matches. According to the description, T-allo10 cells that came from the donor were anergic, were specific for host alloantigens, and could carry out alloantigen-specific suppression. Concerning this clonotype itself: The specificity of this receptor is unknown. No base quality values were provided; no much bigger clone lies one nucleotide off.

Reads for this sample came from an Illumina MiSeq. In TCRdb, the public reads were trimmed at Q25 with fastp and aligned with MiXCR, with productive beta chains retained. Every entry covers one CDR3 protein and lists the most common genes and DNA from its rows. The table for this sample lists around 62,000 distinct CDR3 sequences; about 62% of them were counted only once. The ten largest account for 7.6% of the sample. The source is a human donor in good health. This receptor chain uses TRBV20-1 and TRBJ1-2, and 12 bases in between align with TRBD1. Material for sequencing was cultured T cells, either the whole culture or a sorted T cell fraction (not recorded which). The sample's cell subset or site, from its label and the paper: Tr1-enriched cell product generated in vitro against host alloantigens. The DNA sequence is TGCAGTGCTAGACCGGGACAGGGGGCGCGAGGCTACACCTTC. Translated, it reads CSARPGQGARGYTF.